The clone carrying this TCR beta chain was observed a few times. These data belong to a study of glioma-infiltrating T cells after dendritic cell vaccination. Study overall: Glioblastoma patients came from Phase I and II dendritic cell vaccination trials.

This CDR3 is 16 amino acids long. The junction had 6 bases not matched to a gene; V was cut back by 0 bases and J by 5 bases. Germline CDR1 is SGDLS and CDR2 is YYNGEE. Up to about 2 ug genomic DNA was used for TCRB CDR3 amplification. TCRdb's copy holds only in-frame clones and misses some; the assay was immunoSEQ multiplex PCR. In the table there are about 96,000 clones, about 79% of which are singletons. The V call is TRBV9, the J call TRBJ2-7; 12 bases align to TRBD2. This specimen consisted of blood, obtained before dendritic cell vaccination. The TCR originated in a human donor with glioblastoma. CDR3 loop: CASSVVPSGGVHEQYF. CDR3 in DNA: TGTGCCAGCAGCGTAGTGCCTAGCGGGGGGGTCCACGAGCAGTACTTC.